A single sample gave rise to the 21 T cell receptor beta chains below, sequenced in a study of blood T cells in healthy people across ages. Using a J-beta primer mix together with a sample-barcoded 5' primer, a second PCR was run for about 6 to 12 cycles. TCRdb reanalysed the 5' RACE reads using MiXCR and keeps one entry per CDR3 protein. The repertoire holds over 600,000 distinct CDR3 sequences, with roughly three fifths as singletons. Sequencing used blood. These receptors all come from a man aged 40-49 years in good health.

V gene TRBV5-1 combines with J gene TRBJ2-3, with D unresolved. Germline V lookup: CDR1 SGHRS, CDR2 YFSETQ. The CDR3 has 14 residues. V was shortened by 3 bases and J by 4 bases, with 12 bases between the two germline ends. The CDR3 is CASSSSAQPDTQYF. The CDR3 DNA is TGCGCCAGCAGCTCCTCGGCACAACCAGATACGCAGTATTTT.

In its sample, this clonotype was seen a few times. DNA of the CDR3: TGTGCCAGCAGGGATACCTACGAGCAGTACTTC. It specifies CASRDTYEQYF. V is TRBV7-2 and J is TRBJ2-7; D remains ambiguous. CDR3 length equals 11 residues. Trimming took 6 bases from V and 2 from J, leaving 5 bases between them. Germline V gives CDR1 SGHTA, CDR2 FQGNSA.

For the CDR3, the DNA is TGTGCCAGCAGCGGGCTTAGCTCCTACAATGAGCAGTTCTTC. Its translation is CASSGLSSYNEQFF. The chain uses TRBV7-2 and TRBJ2-1; D gene uncertain. CDR1 is SGHTA, CDR2 FQGNSA, per germline. Trimming removed 5 bases at V and 0 bases at J, with 8 bases between. CDR3 length equals 14 residues.

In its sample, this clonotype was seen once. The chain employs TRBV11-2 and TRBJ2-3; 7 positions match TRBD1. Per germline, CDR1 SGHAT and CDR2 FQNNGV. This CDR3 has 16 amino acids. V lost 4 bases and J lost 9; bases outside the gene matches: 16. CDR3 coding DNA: TGTGCCAGCAGCTACGGACAGGATGTCCCTTTGGACACGCAGTATTTT. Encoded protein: CASSYGQDVPLDTQYF.

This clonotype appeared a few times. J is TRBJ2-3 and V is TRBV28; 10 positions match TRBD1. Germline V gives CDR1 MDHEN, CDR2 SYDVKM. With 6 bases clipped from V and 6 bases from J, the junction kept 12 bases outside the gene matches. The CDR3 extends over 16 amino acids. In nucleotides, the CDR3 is TGTGCCAGCAGCCAGTTTCCGGGACAGGGGTTCGATACGCAGTATTTT. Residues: CASSQFPGQGFDTQYF.

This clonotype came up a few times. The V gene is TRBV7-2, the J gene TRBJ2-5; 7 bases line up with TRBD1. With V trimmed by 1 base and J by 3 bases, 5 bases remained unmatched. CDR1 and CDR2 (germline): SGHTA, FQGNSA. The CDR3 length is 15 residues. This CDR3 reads CASSLVGGREETQYF. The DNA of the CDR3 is TGTGCCAGCAGCTTAGTAGGGGGCAGGGAAGAGACCCAGTACTTC.

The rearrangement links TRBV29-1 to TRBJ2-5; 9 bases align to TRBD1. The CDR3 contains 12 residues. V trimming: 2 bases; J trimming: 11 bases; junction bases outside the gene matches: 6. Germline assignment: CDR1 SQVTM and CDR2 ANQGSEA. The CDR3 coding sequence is TGCAGCGTTGAAACAGGGGGCGATGAGCAGTACTTC. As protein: CSVETGGDEQYF. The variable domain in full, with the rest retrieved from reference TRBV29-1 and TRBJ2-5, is SAVISQKPSRDICQRGTSLTIQCQVDSQVTMMFWYRQQPGQSLTLIATANQGSEATYESGFVIDKFPISRPNLTFSTLTVSNMSPEDSSIYLCSVETGGDEQYFGPGTRLLVL.

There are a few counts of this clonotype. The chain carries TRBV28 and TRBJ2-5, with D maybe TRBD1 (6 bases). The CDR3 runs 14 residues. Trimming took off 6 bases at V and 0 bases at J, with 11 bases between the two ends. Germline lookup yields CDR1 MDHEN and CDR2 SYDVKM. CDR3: CASSGRDNQETQYF. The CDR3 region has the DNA TGTGCCAGCAGCGGCCGGGACAACCAAGAGACCCAGTACTTC.

The CDR3 DNA reads TGTGCCAGCAGGGGCAGGGGGCGAGATACGCAGTATTTT. This encodes CASRGRGRDTQYF. The chain couples TRBV12-3 or TRBV12-4 to TRBJ2-3; 8 positions match TRBD1. There are 13 residues in the CDR3. The junction had 4 bases not matched to a gene; V was cut back by 6 bases and J by 5 bases.

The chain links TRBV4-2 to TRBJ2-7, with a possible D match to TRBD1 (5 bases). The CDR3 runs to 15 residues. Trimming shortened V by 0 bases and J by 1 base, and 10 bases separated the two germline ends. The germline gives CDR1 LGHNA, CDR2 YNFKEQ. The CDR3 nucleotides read TGTGCCAGCAGCCAAGAAGGTTCAGGGTCCTACGAGCAGTACTTC. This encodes CASSQEGSGSYEQYF.

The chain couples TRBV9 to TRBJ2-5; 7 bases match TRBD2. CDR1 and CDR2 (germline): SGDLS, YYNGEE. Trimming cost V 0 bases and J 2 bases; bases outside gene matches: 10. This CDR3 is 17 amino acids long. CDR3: CASSVATSGGNQETQYF. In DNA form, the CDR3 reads TGTGCCAGCAGCGTAGCGACTTCGGGGGGAAATCAAGAGACCCAGTACTTC.

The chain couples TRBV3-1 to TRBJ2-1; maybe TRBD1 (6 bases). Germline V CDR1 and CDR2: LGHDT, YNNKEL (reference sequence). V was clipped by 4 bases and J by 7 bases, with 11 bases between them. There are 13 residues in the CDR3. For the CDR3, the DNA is TGTGCCAGCAGCCTATATCAGGGGAATGAGCAGTTCTTC. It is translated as CASSLYQGNEQFF.

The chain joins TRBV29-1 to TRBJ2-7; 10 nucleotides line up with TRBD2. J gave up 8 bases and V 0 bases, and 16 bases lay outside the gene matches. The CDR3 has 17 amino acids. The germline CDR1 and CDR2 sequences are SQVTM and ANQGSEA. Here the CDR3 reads CSVEDPQLAGDSLQQYF. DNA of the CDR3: TGCAGCGTTGAAGATCCCCAGCTAGCGGGAGATTCTCTACAGCAGTACTTC.

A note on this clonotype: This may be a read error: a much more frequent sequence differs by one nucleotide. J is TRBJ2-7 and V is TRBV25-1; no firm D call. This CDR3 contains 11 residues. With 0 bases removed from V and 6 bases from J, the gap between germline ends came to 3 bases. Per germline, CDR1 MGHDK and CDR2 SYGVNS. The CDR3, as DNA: TGTGCCAGCAGTGAATACTCCGAGCAGTACTTC. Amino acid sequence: CASSEYSEQYF.

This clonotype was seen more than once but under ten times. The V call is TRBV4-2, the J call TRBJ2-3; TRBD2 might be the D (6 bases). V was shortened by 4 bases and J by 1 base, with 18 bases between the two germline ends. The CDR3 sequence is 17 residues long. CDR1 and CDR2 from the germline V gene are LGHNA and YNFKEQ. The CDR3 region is CASSPGDSLSGTDTQYF. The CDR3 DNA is TGTGCCAGCAGCCCGGGGGACTCCTTAAGCGGCACAGATACGCAGTATTTT.

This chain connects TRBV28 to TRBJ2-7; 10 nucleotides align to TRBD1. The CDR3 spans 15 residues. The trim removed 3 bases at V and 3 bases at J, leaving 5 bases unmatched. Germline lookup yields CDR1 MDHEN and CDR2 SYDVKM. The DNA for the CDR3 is TGTGCCAGCAGTTTTTCCGGACAGGGGGACTACGAGCAGTACTTC. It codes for CASSFSGQGDYEQYF.

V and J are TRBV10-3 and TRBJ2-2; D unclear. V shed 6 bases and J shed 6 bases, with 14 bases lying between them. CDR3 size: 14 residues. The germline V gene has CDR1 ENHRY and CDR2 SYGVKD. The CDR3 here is CAISPATSAGELFF. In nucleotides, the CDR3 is TGTGCCATCAGCCCGGCTACCTCGGCCGGGGAGCTGTTTTTT.

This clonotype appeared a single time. The CDR3 reads CSASLGGGEVQPQHF. The DNA of the CDR3 is TGCAGTGCTAGCCTCGGAGGGGGCGAGGTTCAGCCCCAGCATTTT. This rearrangement joins TRBV20-1 to TRBJ1-5; 7 bases are a match to TRBD1. The CDR3 is 15 amino acids. The V and J ends lost 3 bases and 6 bases, in that order; junction bases with no gene match: 11. The germline V gene has CDR1 DFQATT and CDR2 SNEGSKA (reference sequence).

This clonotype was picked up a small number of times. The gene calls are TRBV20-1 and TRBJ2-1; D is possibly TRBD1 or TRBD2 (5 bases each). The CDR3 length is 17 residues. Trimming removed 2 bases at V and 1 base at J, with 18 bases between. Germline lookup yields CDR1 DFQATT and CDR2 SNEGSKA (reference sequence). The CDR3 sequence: CSARKGWTQQSYNEQFF. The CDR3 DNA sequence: TGCAGTGCTAGAAAGGGGTGGACTCAGCAATCCTACAATGAGCAGTTCTTC.

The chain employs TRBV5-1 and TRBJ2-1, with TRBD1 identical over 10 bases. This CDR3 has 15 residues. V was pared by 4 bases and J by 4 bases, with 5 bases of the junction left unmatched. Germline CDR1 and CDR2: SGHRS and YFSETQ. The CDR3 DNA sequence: TGCGCCAGCAGCGTGACAGGGGGCGATTACAATGAGCAGTTCTTC. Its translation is CASSVTGGDYNEQFF.

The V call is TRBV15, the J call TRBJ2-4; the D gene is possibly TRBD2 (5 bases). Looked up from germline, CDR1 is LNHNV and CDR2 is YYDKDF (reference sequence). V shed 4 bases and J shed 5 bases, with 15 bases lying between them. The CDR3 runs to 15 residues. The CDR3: CATSTRGLQQNIQYF. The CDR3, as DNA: TGTGCCACCAGCACCCGCGGGCTACAACAAAACATTCAGTACTTC.